These 21 T cell receptor beta chains were all obtained from the same sample, sequenced in a study of T cells in Graves' hyperthyroidism and ophthalmopathy. Researchers amplified the TCR beta CDR3 regions from RNA transcripts. HTBI primers drove first-round RT-PCR of the TCR CDR3. TCRdb analysed the multiplex PCR reads with MiXCR anew, one entry per CDR3 protein. Among about 420,000 distinct CDR3 sequences listed, around 15% were seen once. Sequencing was done on a sample of blood. The receptors were sampled from a woman aged 18 to 35 with Graves' hyperthyroidism.

This clonotype has a handful of counts. The gene calls are TRBV19 and TRBJ2-1, with D possibly TRBD2 on 6 matching bases. Germline CDR1 and CDR2: LNHDA and SQIVND (reference sequence). V was clipped by 0 bases and J by 3 bases, with 12 bases between them. CDR3 length: 16 amino acids. DNA of the CDR3: TGTGCCAGTAGTATAGATTGGGGGGATCGCTACAATGAGCAGTTCTTC. Its protein product is CASSIDWGDRYNEQFF.

The chain combines TRBV2 with TRBJ2-1, with 12 bases aligning to TRBD2. Trimming removed 11 bases from V and 7 bases from J; junction bases left unmatched: 9. CDR3 size: 14 residues. Germline V gene data show CDR1 as SNHLY and CDR2 as FYNNEI. CDR3 sequence: CAVRGTSGWNEQFF. In nucleotides, the CDR3 is TGTGCCGTCAGGGGGACTAGCGGGTGGAATGAGCAGTTCTTC.

This clonotype has ten or more counts. The genes are TRBV6-1 and TRBJ2-7; D call uncertain. Between the trimmed V and J ends, which lost 7 bases and 2 bases, there was a span of 12 bases. The germline V gene has CDR1 MNHNS and CDR2 SASEGT. This CDR3 comprises 13 residues. CDR3 residues: CASIPRGAYEQYF. In nucleotides, the CDR3 is TGTGCCAGCATTCCCCGAGGTGCCTACGAGCAGTACTTC.

At least ten counts were recorded for this clonotype. This chain joins TRBV20-1 and TRBJ2-5; D may match TRBD1 or TRBD2 (5 bases each). V lost 3 bases to trimming and J lost 5 bases, with 13 bases between them. The CDR3 is made up of 13 amino acids. Looked up from germline, CDR1 is DFQATT and CDR2 is SNEGSKA (reference sequence). CDR3 sequence: CSASRSGRETQYF. The CDR3 DNA is TGCAGTGCTAGTCGCTCGGGACGCGAGACCCAGTACTTC.

This clonotype was picked up many times. The V call is TRBV30, the J call TRBJ1-2; D unclear. V was clipped by 3 bases and J by 4 bases, with 24 bases between them. The V gene's germline CDR1 is GTSNPN and CDR2 SVGIG (reference sequence). CDR3 length: 17 amino acids. CDR3 region: CAWSLPRTSGRAYGYTF. The DNA for the CDR3 is TGTGCCTGGAGCCTTCCTCGGACTAGCGGGAGGGCCTATGGCTACACCTTC. The full variable domain, with the rest looked up from reference TRBV30 and TRBJ1-2, is SQTIHQWPATLVQPVGSPLSLECTVEGTSNPNLYWYRQAAGRGLQLLFYSVGIGQISSEVPQNLSASRPQDRQFILSSKKLLLSDSGFYLCAWSLPRTSGRAYGYTFGSGTRLTVV.

The rearrangement links TRBV27 to TRBJ2-3, with 14 bases that match TRBD2. Germline trimming cut 3 bases from V and 3 bases from J; bases unmatched to any gene: 5. This CDR3 has 17 amino acids. CDR1 MNHEY and CDR2 SMNVEV come from the germline V gene (reference sequence). CDR3 amino acids: CASSFYGTSGSTDTQYF. The CDR3 region has the DNA TGTGCCAGCAGTTTCTATGGGACTAGCGGGAGTACAGATACGCAGTATTTT.

This clonotype was detected many times. This rearrangement joins TRBV15 to TRBJ2-7; no clear D gene. Germline lookup yields CDR1 LNHNV and CDR2 YYDKDF (reference sequence). The CDR3 runs 13 residues. V lost 0 bases and J 11 bases, leaving 14 bases between the germline ends. CDR3 nucleotides: TGTGCCACCAGCAGAGATCAACTCTACCGAAAGTACTTC. As protein: CATSRDQLYRKYF.

This chain uses TRBV19 with TRBJ2-2; D is undetermined. The V and J ends lost 1 base and 0 bases respectively, with 6 bases between them. The CDR3 loop spans 15 amino acids. CDR1 and CDR2 from the germline V gene are LNHDA and SQIVND (reference sequence). The CDR3 reads CASSIVPTNTGELFF. CDR3 sequence (DNA): TGTGCCAGTAGTATAGTCCCGACGAACACCGGGGAGCTGTTTTTT.

This clonotype was picked up many times. The rearrangement joins TRBV3-1 to TRBJ1-3; D is uncertain. V was trimmed by 1 base and J by 0 bases, leaving 10 bases between them. CDR1 and CDR2 from the germline V gene are LGHDT and YNNKEL (reference sequence). The CDR3 consists of 16 residues. Here the CDR3 DNA reads TGTGCCAGCAGCCAAGGCCGATCGCACTCTGGAAACACCATATATTTT. It specifies CASSQGRSHSGNTIYF.

This chain joins TRBV7-9 and TRBJ2-7, with 12 bases lining up with TRBD2. With V trimmed by 0 bases and J by 4 bases, 13 bases remained unmatched. Germline V gene data show CDR1 as SEHNR and CDR2 as FQNEAQ (reference sequence). The CDR3 sequence is 19 residues long. CDR3 bases: TGTGCCAGCAGCTTAGCGTCAGGGGTACTAGCGGGAGGCCCTTACGAGCAGTACTTC. Its translation: CASSLASGVLAGGPYEQYF. The entire variable domain, with the rest obtained from reference TRBV7-9 and TRBJ2-7, is as follows: DTGVSQNPRHKITKRGQNVTFRCDPISEHNRLYWYRQTLGQGPEFLTYFQNEAQLEKSRLLSDRFSAERPKGSFSTLEIQRTEQGDSAMYLCASSLASGVLAGGPYEQYFGPGTRLTVT.

Many counts were recorded for this clonotype. V and J are TRBV5-1 and TRBJ2-7; D could derive from TRBD1 or TRBD2 (5 bases each). CDR3 length: 13 amino acids. V lost 7 bases and J lost 3, with 14 bases in between. The germline V gene has CDR1 SGHRS and CDR2 YFSETQ. The chain's CDR3 is CASQGPYNYEQYF. CDR3 nucleotides: TGCGCCAGCCAGGGACCTTATAACTACGAGCAGTACTTC.

This clonotype occurred many times. The chain employs TRBV2 and TRBJ2-7; D is unresolved. Trimming took off 6 bases at V and 7 bases at J, with 10 bases between the two ends. CDR3 length: 11 residues. Germline assignment: CDR1 SNHLY and CDR2 FYNNEI. This CDR3 is CASSPKREQYF. CDR3 in DNA: TGTGCCAGCAGCCCCAAGCGAGAGCAGTACTTC.

This clonotype was seen at least ten times. This chain links TRBV19 with TRBJ2-3, with TRBD1 matching 7 bases. The V gene end was trimmed by 5 bases and the J gene end by 6 bases; junction bases not matched to a gene: 11. CDR1 and CDR2 from the germline V gene are LNHDA and SQIVND (reference sequence). The CDR3 is made up of 15 amino acids. The CDR3 DNA is TGTGCCAGTAGTCCTCCGGGACAGACGGTTGATACGCAGTATTTT. Protein product: CASSPPGQTVDTQYF.

The sample holds a few counts of this clonotype. The chain links TRBV3-1 to TRBJ2-3; D possibly corresponds to TRBD1 (5 bases). The CDR3 is 15 residues long. V shed 1 base and J shed 1 base, with 9 bases lying between them. Looked up from germline, CDR1 is LGHDT and CDR2 is YNNKEL (reference sequence). CDR3 in amino acids: CASSQASQGTDTQYF. The CDR3 DNA reads as TGTGCCAGCAGCCAAGCCTCACAGGGCACAGATACGCAGTATTTT.

This clonotype was counted many times. J is TRBJ2-5 and V is TRBV27; D unclear. Germline V CDR1 and CDR2: MNHEY, SMNVEV (reference sequence). This CDR3 region has 13 residues. The germline V and J ends were trimmed by 5 bases and 2 bases, with 9 bases remaining between them. CDR3 sequence (DNA): TGTGCCAGCAGTGACACCGAACAAGAGACCCAGTACTTC. Translated: CASSDTEQETQYF.

The V gene is TRBV4-2, the J gene TRBJ2-2; D uncertain. V was clipped by 0 bases and J by 4 bases, with 12 bases between them. Germline CDR1 is LGHNA and CDR2 is YNFKEQ. This CDR3 contains 16 residues. Here the CDR3 DNA reads TGTGCCAGCAGCCAAGATGGGCATAGAGGCACCGGGGAGCTGTTTTTT. Protein sequence: CASSQDGHRGTGELFF.

In its sample, this clonotype was seen a few times. The gene calls are TRBV15 and TRBJ1-1, with 7 positions matching TRBD1. Germline V gene sequence: CDR1 LNHNV, CDR2 YYDKDF (reference sequence). The CDR3 loop spans 15 amino acids. Trimming cost V 5 bases and J 0 bases; bases outside gene matches: 6. In nucleotides, the CDR3 is TGTGCCACCAGCGCCGGGACAGCCTTGAACACTGAAGCTTTCTTT. It specifies CATSAGTALNTEAFF.

This clonotype was detected only a few times. This may come from a read error, since a much larger clone is one base off. This sequence joins TRBV6-5 and TRBJ2-1, with a weak D call TRBD1 (5 bases). The CDR3 has 11 amino acids. Germline assignment: CDR1 MNHEY and CDR2 SVGAGI. Trimming took 4 bases from V and 8 from J, leaving 6 bases between them. CDR3 nucleotide sequence: TGTGCCAGCAGTTCAGGGTATGAGCAGTTCTTC. Translation: CASSSGYEQFF.

This clonotype was observed a handful of times. The chain is built from TRBV7-8 and TRBJ2-7; D unclear. CDR3 length: 14 residues. Germline values: CDR1 SGHVS, CDR2 FQNEAQ. The V end lost 0 bases, the J end lost 3 bases, and 9 bases lay between the germline ends. CDR3 loop: CASSLAKGDYEQYF. CDR3 sequence (DNA): TGTGCCAGCAGCTTAGCGAAAGGAGACTACGAGCAGTACTTC.

The gene calls are TRBV4-1 and TRBJ2-7; 7 positions agree with TRBD2. V lost 3 bases, J lost 4 bases, and 9 bases stayed unmatched. From germline, CDR1 is MGHRA and CDR2 YSYEKL. The CDR3 has 15 amino acids. CDR3: CASSQRSGKEYEQYF. The CDR3 nucleotides are TGCGCCAGCAGCCAGCGGAGCGGGAAAGAGTACGAGCAGTACTTC.

This clonotype was seen a few times. J is TRBJ1-5 and V is TRBV5-5; D gene unclear. CDR1 is SGHKS and CDR2 is YYEKEE in the germline V gene (reference sequence). This CDR3 has 15 residues. V lost 2 bases and J lost 3, with 12 bases in between. The CDR3 DNA sequence: TGTGCCAGCAGCTTTTCCCAAAATCTCAATCAGCCCCAGCATTTT. It encodes CASSFSQNLNQPQHF.